The 7 T cell receptor beta chains presented below share a single source sample, sequenced in a study of OX40 agonist ivuxolimab in advanced cancers. Assay used: immunoSEQ multiplex PCR; TCRdb lists only in-frame clones, some missing. The sample yields 45,000 or so clones, 70% to 85% seen once. The sequencing here drew on CD4+ or CD8+ T cells sorted from blood, taken in a trial of the OX40 agonist ivuxolimab. These receptor sequences come from an adult with an advanced solid tumor such as melanoma, head and neck, liver or kidney cancer.

The chain recombines TRBV5-1 with TRBJ2-5; 10 bases fit TRBD1. The ends lost 3 bases at V and 5 bases at J; junction bases unmatched: 10. CDR1 is SGHRS and CDR2 is YFSETQ in the germline V gene. The CDR3 loop spans 16 amino acids. The CDR3 nucleotides are TGCGCCAGCAGCTGGGACAGGGGTTCAGTCCGGGAGACCCAGTACTTC. Translating it yields CASSWDRGSVRETQYF.

V gene TRBV28 combines with J gene TRBJ2-4, with 11 bases that match TRBD2. The CDR3 has 15 amino acids. Trimming removed 5 bases from V and 7 bases from J; junction bases left unmatched: 7. Germline V gene data show CDR1 as MDHEN and CDR2 as SYDVKM. The chain's CDR3 is CASSTRTSGRNIQYF. For the CDR3, the DNA is TGTGCCAGCAGTACAAGGACTAGCGGGCGCAACATTCAGTACTTC.

This clone was recorded once. The gene calls are TRBV25-1 and TRBJ2-1; 11 nucleotides match TRBD1. Losses at the gene ends were 5 bases for V and 2 bases for J; bases not matched to a gene: 2. CDR1 is MGHDK and CDR2 is SYGVNS in the germline V gene. This CDR3 comprises 15 residues. As DNA, the CDR3 is TGTGCCAGCAGTCGGACAGGGGGCACCTACAATGAGCAGTTCTTC. This gives the protein CASSRTGGTYNEQFF.

V usage is TRBV20-1 and J usage is TRBJ2-7; D not resolved. V was pared by 3 bases and J by 5 bases, with 8 bases between. From germline, CDR1 is DFQATT and CDR2 SNEGSKA (reference sequence). The length of the CDR3 is 11 residues. DNA of the CDR3: TGCAGTGCTAGGTCCGGTGACGAGCAGTACTTC. Translation gives CSARSGDEQYF.

The chain carries TRBV6-6 and TRBJ1-1; D unresolved. Germline V gene sequence: CDR1 MNHNY, CDR2 SVGAGI (reference sequence). This CDR3 region has 13 residues. V was clipped by 8 bases and J by 6 bases, with 16 bases between them. This chain's CDR3 is CASRAQDVSEAFF. As DNA, the CDR3 is TGTGCCAGCCGGGCCCAGGACGTCTCTGAAGCTTTCTTT.

The chain links TRBV7-2 to TRBJ2-5; D is unresolved. CDR3 size: 12 residues. V gave up 8 bases and J gave up 0 bases, with 7 bases separating them. Per the germline V gene, CDR1 is SGHTA and CDR2 is FQGNSA. CDR3: CASVGNQETQYF. The CDR3 DNA is TGTGCCAGCGTGGGGAACCAAGAGACCCAGTACTTC.

The chain combines TRBV6-5 with TRBJ2-7; 11 bases match TRBD1. The V segment lost 3 bases and the J segment 6 bases; nucleotides outside the gene matches: 10. Germline CDR1 is MNHEY and CDR2 is SVGAGI. The CDR3 is 16 residues long. CDR3 protein: CASSYSFWDRGGEQYF. For the CDR3, the DNA is TGTGCCAGCAGTTATAGCTTTTGGGACAGGGGGGGCGAGCAGTACTTC.